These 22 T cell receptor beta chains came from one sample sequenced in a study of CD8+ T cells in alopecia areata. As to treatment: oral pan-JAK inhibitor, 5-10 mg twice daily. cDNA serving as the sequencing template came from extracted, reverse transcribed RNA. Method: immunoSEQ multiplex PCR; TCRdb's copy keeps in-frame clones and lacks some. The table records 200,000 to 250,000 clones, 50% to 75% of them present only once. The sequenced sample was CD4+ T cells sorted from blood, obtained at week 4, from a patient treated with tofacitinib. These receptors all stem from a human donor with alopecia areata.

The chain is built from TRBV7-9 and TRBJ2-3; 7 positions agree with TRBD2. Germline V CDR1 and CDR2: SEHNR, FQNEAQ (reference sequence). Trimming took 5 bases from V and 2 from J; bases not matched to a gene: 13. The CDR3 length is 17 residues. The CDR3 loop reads CASSHRTPGLNTDTQYF. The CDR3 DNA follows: TGTGCCAGCAGCCACAGGACGCCGGGACTAAACACAGATACGCAGTATTTT.

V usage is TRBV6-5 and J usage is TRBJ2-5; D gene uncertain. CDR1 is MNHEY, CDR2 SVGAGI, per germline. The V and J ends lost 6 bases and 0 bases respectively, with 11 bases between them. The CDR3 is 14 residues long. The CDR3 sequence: CASRTQPYQETQYF. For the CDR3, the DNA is TGTGCCAGCAGAACACAGCCTTACCAAGAGACCCAGTACTTC.

CDR3 sequence: CAVSRGLNTGELFF. CDR3 sequence (DNA): TGTGCCGTCAGTAGGGGGCTGAACACCGGGGAGCTGTTTTTT. The V gene is TRBV27, the J gene TRBJ2-2, with 7 nucleotides matching TRBD1. CDR3 size: 14 residues. CDR1 is MNHEY and CDR2 is SMNVEV in the germline V gene (reference sequence). Trimming removed 11 bases from V and 1 base from J; junction bases left unmatched: 7.

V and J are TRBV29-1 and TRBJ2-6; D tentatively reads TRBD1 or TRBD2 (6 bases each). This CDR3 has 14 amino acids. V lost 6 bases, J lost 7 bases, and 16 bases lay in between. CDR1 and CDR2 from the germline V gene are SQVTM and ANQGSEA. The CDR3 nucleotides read TGCAGCGTAGTAGGAGGGGGGCCCGCCAACGTCCTGACTTTC. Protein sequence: CSVVGGGPANVLTF. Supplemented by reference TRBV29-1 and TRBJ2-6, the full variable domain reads SAVISQKPSRDICQRGTSLTIQCQVDSQVTMMFWYRQQPGQSLTLIATANQGSEATYESGFVIDKFPISRPNLTFSTLTVSNMSPEDSSIYLCSVVGGGPANVLTFGAGSRLTVL.

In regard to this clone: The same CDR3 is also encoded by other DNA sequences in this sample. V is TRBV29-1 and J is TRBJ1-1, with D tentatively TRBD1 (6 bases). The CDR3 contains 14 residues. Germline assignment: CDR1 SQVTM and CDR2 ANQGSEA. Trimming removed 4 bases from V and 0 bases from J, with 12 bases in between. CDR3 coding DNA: TGCAGCGTTGTCAGGGGTGAGGTGAACACTGAAGCTTTCTTT. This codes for CSVVRGEVNTEAFF.

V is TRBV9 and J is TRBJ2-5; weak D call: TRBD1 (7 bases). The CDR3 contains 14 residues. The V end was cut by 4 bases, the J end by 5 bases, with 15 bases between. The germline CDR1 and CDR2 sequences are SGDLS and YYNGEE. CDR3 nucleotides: TGTGCCAGCAGCTCGACTCCAGGGGGGGAGACCCAGTACTTC. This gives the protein CASSSTPGGETQYF.

CDR3 sequence reads: CASSESSVLRAPLHF. The DNA of the CDR3 is TGTGCCAGCAGTGAGTCGAGCGTCCTTCGGGCACCCCTCCACTTT. This chain links TRBV25-1 with TRBJ1-6; D is undetermined. Germline V gives CDR1 MGHDK, CDR2 SYGVNS. The ends were cut back, 3 bases at V and 11 bases at J, with 17 bases in the middle. The CDR3 loop spans 15 amino acids.

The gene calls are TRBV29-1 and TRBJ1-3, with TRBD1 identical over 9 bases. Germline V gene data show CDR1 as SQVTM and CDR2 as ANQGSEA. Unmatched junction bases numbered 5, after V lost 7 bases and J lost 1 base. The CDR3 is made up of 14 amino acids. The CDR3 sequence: CSAGGTGSGNTIYF. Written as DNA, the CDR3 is TGCAGCGCGGGCGGGACAGGGTCTGGAAACACCATATATTTT.

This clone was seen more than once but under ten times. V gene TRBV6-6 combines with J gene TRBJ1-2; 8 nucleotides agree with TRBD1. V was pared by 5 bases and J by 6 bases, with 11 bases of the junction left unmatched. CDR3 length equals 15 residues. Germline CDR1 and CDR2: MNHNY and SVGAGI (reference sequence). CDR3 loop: CASSGGDRSWDGYTF. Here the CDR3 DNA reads TGTGCCAGCAGTGGCGGGGACAGGTCCTGGGATGGCTACACCTTC.

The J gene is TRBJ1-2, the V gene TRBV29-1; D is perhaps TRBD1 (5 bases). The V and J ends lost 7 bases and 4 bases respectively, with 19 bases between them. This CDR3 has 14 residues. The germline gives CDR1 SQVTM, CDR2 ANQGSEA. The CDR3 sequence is CSAQGLGRFYGYTF. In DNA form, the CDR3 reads TGCAGCGCCCAAGGGTTGGGACGGTTCTATGGCTACACCTTC.

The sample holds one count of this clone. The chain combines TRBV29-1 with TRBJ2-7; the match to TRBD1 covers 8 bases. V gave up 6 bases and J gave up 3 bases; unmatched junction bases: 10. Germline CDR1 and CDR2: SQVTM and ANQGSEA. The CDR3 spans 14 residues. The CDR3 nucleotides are TGCAGCGTAGCCCCCGGGACAGGCCACTACGAGCAGTACTTC. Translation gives CSVAPGTGHYEQYF.

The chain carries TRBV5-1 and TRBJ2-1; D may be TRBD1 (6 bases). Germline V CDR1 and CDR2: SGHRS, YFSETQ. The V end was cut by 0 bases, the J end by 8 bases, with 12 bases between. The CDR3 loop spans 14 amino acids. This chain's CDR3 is CASSLGQAPYEQFF. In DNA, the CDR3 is TGCGCCAGCAGCTTGGGACAGGCTCCCTATGAGCAGTTCTTC.

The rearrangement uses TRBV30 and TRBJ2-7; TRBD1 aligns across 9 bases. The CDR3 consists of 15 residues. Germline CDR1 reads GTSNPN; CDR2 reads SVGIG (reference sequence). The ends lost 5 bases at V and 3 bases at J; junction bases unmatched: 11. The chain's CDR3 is CAWHTGGQTNYEQYF. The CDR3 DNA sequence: TGTGCCTGGCATACAGGGGGCCAGACAAACTACGAGCAGTACTTC.

CDR3 nucleotide sequence: TGCAGCGGACAGTTTTCCTACAATGAGCAGTTCTTC. This codes for CSGQFSYNEQFF. The chain joins TRBV29-1 to TRBJ2-1, with D maybe TRBD1 (5 bases). The CDR3 length is 12 residues. CDR1 SQVTM and CDR2 ANQGSEA come from the germline V gene. V lost 7 bases to trimming and J lost 1 base, with 8 bases between them.

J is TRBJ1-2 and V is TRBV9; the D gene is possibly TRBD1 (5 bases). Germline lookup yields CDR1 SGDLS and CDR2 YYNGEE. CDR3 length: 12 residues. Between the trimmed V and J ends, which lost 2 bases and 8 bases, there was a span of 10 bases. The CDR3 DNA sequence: TGTGCCAGCAGCGTTGGGACGGGCGGCTACACCTTC. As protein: CASSVGTGGYTF. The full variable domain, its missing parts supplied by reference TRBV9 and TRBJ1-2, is DSGVTQTPKHLITATGQRVTLRCSPRSGDLSVYWYQQSLDQGLQFLIQYYNGEERAKGNILERFSAQQFPDLHSELNLSSLELGDSALYFCASSVGTGGYTFGSGTRLTVV.

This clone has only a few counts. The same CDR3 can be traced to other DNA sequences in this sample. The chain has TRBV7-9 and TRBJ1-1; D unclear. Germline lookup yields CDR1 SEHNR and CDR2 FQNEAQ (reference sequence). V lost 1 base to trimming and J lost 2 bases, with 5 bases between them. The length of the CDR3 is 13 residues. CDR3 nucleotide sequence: TGTGCCAGCAGCTTAGAGGGAAACACTGAAGCTTTCTTT. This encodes CASSLEGNTEAFF.

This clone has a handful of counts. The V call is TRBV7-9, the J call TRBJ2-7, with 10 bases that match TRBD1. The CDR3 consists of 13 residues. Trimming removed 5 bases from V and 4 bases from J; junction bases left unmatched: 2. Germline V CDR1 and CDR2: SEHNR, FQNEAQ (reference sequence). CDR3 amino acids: CASSRQGAYEQYF. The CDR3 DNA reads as TGTGCCAGCAGCAGACAGGGGGCATACGAGCAGTACTTC. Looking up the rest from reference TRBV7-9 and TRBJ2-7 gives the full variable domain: DTGVSQNPRHKITKRGQNVTFRCDPISEHNRLYWYRQTLGQGPEFLTYFQNEAQLEKSRLLSDRFSAERPKGSFSTLEIQRTEQGDSAMYLCASSRQGAYEQYFGPGTRLTVT.

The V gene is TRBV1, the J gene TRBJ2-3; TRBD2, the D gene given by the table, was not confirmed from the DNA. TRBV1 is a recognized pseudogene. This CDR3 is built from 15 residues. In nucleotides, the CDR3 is TGCACCAGCAGCCACGGACTAGCGGGCACAGATACGCAGTATTTT. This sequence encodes CTSSHGLAGTDTQYF.

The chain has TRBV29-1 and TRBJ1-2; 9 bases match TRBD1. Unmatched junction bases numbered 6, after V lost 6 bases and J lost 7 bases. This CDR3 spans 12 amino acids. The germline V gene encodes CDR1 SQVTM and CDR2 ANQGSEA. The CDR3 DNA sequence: TGCAGCGTCCACAGGGGGCCGAGTGGCTACACCTTC. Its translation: CSVHRGPSGYTF.

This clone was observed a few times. The CDR3 loop is CASRKSGANVLTF. Here the CDR3 DNA reads TGCGCCAGCAGGAAGTCTGGGGCCAACGTCCTGACTTTC. The chain combines TRBV5-1 with TRBJ2-6; no reliable D call. Germline V gives CDR1 SGHRS, CDR2 YFSETQ. This CDR3 has 13 amino acids. Trimming removed 5 bases from V and 1 base from J, with 4 bases in between.

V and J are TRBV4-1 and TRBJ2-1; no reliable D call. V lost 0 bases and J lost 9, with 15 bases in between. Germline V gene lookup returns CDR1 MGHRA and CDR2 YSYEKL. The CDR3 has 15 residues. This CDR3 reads CASSQERLSLSEQFF. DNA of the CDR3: TGCGCCAGCAGCCAAGAACGATTGTCTCTCAGTGAGCAGTTCTTC.

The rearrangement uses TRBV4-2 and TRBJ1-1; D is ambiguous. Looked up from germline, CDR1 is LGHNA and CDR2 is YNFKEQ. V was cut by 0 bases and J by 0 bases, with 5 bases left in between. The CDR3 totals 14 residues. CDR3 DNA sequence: TGTGCCAGCAGCCAAGATTCCATGAACACTGAAGCTTTCTTT. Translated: CASSQDSMNTEAFF.